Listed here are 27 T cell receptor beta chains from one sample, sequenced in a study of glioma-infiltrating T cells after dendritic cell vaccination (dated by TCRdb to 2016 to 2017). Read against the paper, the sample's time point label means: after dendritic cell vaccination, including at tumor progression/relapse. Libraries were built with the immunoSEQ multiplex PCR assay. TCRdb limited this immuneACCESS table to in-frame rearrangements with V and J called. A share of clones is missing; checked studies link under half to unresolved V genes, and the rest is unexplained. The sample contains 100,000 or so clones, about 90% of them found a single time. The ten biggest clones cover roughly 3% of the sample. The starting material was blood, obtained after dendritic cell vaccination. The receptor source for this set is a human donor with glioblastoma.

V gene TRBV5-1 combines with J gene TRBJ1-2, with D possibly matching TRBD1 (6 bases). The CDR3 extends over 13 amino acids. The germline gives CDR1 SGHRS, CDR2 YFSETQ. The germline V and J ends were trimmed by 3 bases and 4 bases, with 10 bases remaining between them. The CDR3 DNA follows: TGCGCCAGCAGCTGGCAGGACAGCTATGGCTACACCTTC. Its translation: CASSWQDSYGYTF.

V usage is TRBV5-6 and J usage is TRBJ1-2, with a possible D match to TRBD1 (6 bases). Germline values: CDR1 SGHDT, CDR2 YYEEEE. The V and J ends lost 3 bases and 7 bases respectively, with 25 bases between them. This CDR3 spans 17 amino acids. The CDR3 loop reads CASSWMDSLKISSGYTF. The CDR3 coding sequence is TGTGCCAGCAGCTGGATGGACAGCCTTAAAATAAGCTCTGGCTACACCTTC.

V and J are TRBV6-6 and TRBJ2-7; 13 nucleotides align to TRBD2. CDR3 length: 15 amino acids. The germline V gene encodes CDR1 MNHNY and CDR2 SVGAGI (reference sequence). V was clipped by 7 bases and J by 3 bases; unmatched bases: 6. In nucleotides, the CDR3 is TGTGCCAGCATCGATGGGACTAGCGGGAACTACGAGCAGTACTTC. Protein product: CASIDGTSGNYEQYF.

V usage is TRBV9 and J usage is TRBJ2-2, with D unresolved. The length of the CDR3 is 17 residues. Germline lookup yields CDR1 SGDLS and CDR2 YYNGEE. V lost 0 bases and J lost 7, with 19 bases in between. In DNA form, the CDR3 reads TGTGCCAGCAGCGTAGGGCCGGCAGGCCCTGGTTTCGGGGAGCTGTTTTTT. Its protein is CASSVGPAGPGFGELFF.

CDR3 DNA sequence: TGCGCCAGCAGCCCGCCGGGAACGGAAGCTTTCTTT. Residues: CASSPPGTEAFF. The rearrangement links TRBV5-1 to TRBJ1-1; the D is unclear. From germline, CDR1 is SGHRS and CDR2 YFSETQ. The V and J ends lost 4 bases and 8 bases respectively, with 12 bases between them. The CDR3 runs 12 residues.

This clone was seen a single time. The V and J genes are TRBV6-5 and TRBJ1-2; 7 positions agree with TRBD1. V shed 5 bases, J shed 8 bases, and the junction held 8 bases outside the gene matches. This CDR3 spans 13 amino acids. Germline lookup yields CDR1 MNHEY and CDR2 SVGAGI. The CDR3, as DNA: TGTGCCAGCAGTAGGGGGCCAAGATACGGCTACACCTTC. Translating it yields CASSRGPRYGYTF.

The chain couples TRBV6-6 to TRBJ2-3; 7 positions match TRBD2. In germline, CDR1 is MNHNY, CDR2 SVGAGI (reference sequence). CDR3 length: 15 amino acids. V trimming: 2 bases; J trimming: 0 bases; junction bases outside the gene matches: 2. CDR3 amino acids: CASSYGRGSTDTQYF. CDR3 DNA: TGTGCCAGCAGTTACGGGCGGGGGAGCACAGATACGCAGTATTTT.

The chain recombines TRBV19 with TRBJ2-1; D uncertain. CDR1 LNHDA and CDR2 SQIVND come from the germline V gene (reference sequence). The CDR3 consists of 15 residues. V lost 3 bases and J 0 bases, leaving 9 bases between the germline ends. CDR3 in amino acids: CASSISRSSYNEQFF. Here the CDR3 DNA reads TGTGCCAGTAGTATCTCCCGGAGCTCCTACAATGAGCAGTTCTTC.

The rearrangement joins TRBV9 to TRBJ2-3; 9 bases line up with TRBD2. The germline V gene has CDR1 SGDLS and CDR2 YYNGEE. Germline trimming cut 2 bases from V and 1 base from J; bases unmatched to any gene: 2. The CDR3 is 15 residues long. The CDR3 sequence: CASSVGTSRTDTQYF. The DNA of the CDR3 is TGTGCCAGCAGCGTCGGGACTAGCCGCACAGATACGCAGTATTTT.

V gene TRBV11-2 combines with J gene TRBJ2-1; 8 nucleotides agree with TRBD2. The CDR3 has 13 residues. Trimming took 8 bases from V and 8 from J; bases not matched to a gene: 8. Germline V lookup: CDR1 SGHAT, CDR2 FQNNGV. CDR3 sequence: CASQSGSRDEQFF. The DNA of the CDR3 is TGTGCCAGCCAAAGCGGGAGTCGGGATGAGCAGTTCTTC.

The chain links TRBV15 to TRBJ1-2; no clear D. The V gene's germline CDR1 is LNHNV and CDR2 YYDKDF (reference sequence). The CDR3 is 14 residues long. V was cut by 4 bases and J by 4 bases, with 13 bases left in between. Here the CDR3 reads CATSITTGGYGYTF. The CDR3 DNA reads TGTGCCACCAGCATTACTACGGGTGGCTATGGCTACACCTTC.

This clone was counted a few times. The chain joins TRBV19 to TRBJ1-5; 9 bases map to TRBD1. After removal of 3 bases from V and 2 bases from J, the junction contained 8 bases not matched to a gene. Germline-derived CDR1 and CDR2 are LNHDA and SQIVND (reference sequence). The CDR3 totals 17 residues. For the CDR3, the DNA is TGTGCCAGTAGTATGGGACAGGGTGGTCCGGGCAATCAGCCCCAGCATTTT. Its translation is CASSMGQGGPGNQPQHF. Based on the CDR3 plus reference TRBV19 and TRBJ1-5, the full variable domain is DGGITQSPKYLFRKEGQNVTLSCEQNLNHDAMYWYRQDPGQGLRLIYYSQIVNDFQKGDIAEGYSVSREKKESFPLTVTSAQKNPTAFYLCASSMGQGGPGNQPQHFGDGTRLSIL.

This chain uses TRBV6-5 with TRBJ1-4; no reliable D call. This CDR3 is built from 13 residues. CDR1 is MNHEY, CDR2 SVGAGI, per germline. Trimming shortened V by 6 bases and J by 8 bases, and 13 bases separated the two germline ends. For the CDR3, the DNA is TGTGCCAGCAGCCCGATGATAGCGGAAAAACTGTTTTTT. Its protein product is CASSPMIAEKLFF.

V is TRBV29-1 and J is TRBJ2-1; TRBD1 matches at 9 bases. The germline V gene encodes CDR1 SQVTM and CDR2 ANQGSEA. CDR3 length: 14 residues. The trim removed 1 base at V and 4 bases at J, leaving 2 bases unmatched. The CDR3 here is CSVEGTGAYNEQFF. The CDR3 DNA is TGCAGCGTTGAAGGGACAGGGGCTTACAATGAGCAGTTCTTC.

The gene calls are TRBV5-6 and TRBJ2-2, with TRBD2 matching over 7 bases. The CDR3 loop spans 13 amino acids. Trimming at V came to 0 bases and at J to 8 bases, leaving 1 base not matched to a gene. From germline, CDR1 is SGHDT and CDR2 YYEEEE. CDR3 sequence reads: CASSLAGGGELFF. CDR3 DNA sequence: TGTGCCAGCAGCTTGGCGGGGGGAGGGGAGCTGTTTTTT.

In DNA, the CDR3 is TGTGCCATCAGTGAGTCTGAGACAGGCACCTACACCTTC. As protein: CAISESETGTYTF. This chain joins TRBV10-3 and TRBJ1-2, with D perhaps matching TRBD1 (6 bases). The CDR3 covers 13 residues. The V gene's germline CDR1 is ENHRY and CDR2 SYGVKD. V dropped 0 bases and J dropped 10 bases, with 12 bases sitting between them.

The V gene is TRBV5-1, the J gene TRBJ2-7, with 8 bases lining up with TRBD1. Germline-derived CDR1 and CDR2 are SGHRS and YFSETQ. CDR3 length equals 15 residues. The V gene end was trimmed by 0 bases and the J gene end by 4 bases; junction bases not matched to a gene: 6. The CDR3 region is CASSLGQGAVYEQYF. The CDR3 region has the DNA TGCGCCAGCAGCTTGGGGCAGGGGGCGGTTTACGAGCAGTACTTC.

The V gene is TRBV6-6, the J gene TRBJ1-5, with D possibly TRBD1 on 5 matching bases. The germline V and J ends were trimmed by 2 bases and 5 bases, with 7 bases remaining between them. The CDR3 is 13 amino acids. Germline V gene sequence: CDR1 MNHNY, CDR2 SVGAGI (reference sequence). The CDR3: CASSYRGDQPQHF. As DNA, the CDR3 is TGTGCCAGCAGTTACAGGGGCGATCAGCCCCAGCATTTT.

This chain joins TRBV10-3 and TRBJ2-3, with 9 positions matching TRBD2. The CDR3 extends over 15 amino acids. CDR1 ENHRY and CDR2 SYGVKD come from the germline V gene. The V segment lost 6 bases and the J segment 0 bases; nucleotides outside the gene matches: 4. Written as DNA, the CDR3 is TGTGCCATCAGCCTAGCGGGACCTAGCACAGATACGCAGTATTTT. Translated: CAISLAGPSTDTQYF.

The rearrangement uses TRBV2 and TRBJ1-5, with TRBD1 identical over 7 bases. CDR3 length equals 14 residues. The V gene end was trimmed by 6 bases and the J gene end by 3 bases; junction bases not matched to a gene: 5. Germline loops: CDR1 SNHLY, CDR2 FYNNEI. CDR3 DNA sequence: TGTGCCAGCAGCCAAGGGGGCCCCAATCAGCCCCAGCATTTT. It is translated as CASSQGGPNQPQHF. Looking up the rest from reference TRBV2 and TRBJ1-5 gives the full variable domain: EPEVTQTPSHQVTQMGQEVILRCVPISNHLYFYWYRQILGQKVEFLVSFYNNEISEKSEIFDDQFSVERPDGSNFTLKIRSTKLEDSAMYFCASSQGGPNQPQHFGDGTRLSIL.

Written as DNA, the CDR3 is TGTGCCAGCAAGAAAGGAGGGGCCTACGAGCAGTACTTC. It yields the protein CASKKGGAYEQYF. This sequence joins TRBV6-1 and TRBJ2-7, with D possibly matching TRBD2 (6 bases). CDR1 and CDR2 from the germline V gene are MNHNS and SASEGT. V was cut by 7 bases and J by 2 bases, with 12 bases left in between. The CDR3 is made up of 13 amino acids.

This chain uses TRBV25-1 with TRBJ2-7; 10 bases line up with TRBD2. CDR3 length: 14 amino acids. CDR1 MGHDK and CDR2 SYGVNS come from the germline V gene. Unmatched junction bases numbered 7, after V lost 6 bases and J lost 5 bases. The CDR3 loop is CASRWSGGANEQYF. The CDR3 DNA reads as TGTGCCAGCAGGTGGAGCGGGGGGGCCAACGAGCAGTACTTC.

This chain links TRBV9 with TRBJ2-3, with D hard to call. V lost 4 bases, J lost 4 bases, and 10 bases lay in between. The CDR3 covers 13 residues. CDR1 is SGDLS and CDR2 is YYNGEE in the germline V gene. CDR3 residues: CASSPSPPDTQYF. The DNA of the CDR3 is TGTGCCAGCAGCCCGAGCCCCCCAGATACGCAGTATTTT.

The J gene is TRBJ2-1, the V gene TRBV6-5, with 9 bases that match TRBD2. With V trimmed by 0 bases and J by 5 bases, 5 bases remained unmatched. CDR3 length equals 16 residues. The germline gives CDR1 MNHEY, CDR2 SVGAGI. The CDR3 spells CASSYSFLAGNNEQFF. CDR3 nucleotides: TGTGCCAGCAGTTACTCGTTCCTAGCGGGGAACAATGAGCAGTTCTTC.

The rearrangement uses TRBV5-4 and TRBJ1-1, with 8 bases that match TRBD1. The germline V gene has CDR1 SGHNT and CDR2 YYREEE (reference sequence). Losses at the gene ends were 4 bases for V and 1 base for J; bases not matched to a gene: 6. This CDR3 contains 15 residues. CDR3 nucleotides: TGTGCCAGCAGCCCTCCAGGGGGCGGGAACACTGAAGCTTTCTTT. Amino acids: CASSPPGGGNTEAFF.

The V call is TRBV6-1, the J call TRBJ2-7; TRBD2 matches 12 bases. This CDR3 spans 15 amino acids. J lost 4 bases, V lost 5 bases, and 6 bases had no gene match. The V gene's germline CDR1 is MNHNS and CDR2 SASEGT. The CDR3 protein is CASSTGTSGPYEQYF. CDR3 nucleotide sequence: TGTGCCAGCAGTACCGGGACTAGCGGGCCTTACGAGCAGTACTTC.

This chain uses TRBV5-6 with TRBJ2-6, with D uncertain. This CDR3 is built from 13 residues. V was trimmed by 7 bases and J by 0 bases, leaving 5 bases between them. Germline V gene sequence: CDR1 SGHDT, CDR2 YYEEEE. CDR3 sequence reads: CASEISGANVLTF. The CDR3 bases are TGTGCCAGCGAGATCTCTGGGGCCAACGTCCTGACTTTC.